The T cell receptor beta chain under discussion was sequenced for a study of blood T cell repertoires in COVID-19. Study as a whole: Acute and convalescent COVID-19 samples came from the United States, Italy and Spain. The cDNA or gDNA used as material had been derived from T cells, B-cell-depleted T cells, or PBMCs.

Only one count was recorded for this clone. Methods used by the authors: Amplified reference gene primers provided the basis for estimating nucleated cell counts. The table came from immunoSEQ multiplex PCR; TCRdb's copy has only in-frame clones and leaves some out. That table gives V, J and clone size, and the DNA gave D and trimming. Of about 190,000 clones in the sample, roughly 90% are singletons; the top ten hold 0.6% to 0.8%. Germline V gene lookup returns CDR1 MNHEY and CDR2 SMNVEV (reference sequence). The CDR3 spans 12 residues. The V end was cut by 8 bases, the J end by 5 bases, with 12 bases between.

This rearrangement joins TRBV27 to TRBJ1-2; D gene ambiguous. Sequencing input: peripheral blood. The origin of this receptor is a man in his forties or fifties with acute or convalescent COVID-19. The CDR3 loop reads CASGSGIYGYTF. DNA for the CDR3: TGTGCCAGCGGGTCGGGGATTTATGGCTACACCTTC.